The clone carrying this T cell receptor beta chain appeared once. The antigen remains undetermined. Both 60 Vbeta primers and 13 Jbeta primers went into the PCR. Original methodology: In a later analysis, some 11 million of 60 million to 80 million unique beta chains occurred in at least two donors. The assay was immunoSEQ multiplex PCR, and TCRdb's table has in-frame clones only and misses some. V and J calls and clone size follow that table, whereas D and trimming were derived from the DNA. The sample holds 70,000 to 80,000 clones, roughly four fifths seen once. The germline gives CDR1 LNHDA, CDR2 SQIVND (reference sequence). Losses at the gene ends were 2 bases for V and 8 bases for J; bases not matched to a gene: 10. The CDR3 consists of 16 residues. The data originate from a study of cytomegalovirus exposure and HLA in healthy donors. Findings of the study overall: Most CMV-associated TCR beta chains appeared HLA-restricted in a later analysis. Certain indistinguishable V segments, among them TRBV6-2 and TRBV6-3, were excluded.

The chain employs TRBV19 and TRBJ2-3; 10 bases are shared with TRBD1. The sequenced material came from PBMCs. This clonotype was sampled from a man younger than 35 in good health and CMV-seronegative. The CDR3 nucleotides read TGTGCCAGTAGTATATCCGGGACAGGGGTAGTCGGTACGCAGTATTTT. Encoded protein: CASSISGTGVVGTQYF. Full variable domain (missing parts from reference TRBV19 and TRBJ2-3): DGGITQSPKYLFRKEGQNVTLSCEQNLNHDAMYWYRQDPGQGLRLIYYSQIVNDFQKGDIAEGYSVSREKKESFPLTVTSAQKNPTAFYLCASSISGTGVVGTQYFGPGTRLTVL.